The 17 T cell receptor beta chains listed next were all sequenced from one sample in a study of CXCR3-negative and CXCR3-positive naive CD8 T cells. In preparing the TRB cDNA libraries, 5' RACE with UMI labels was used. TCRdb re-analyzed the 5' RACE reads; it lists each CDR3 protein once, without DNA. This table holds 45,000 to 65,000 distinct CDR3 sequences. The sample was naive CXCR3- CD8+ T cells from blood. Subset denoted: CD45RO-CCR7+CD27+CD95- naive CD8+ T cells lacking CXCR3 (TNR3-). Source of these receptors: a human donor in good health. Some clones in this sample may be carry-over from other donors' samples.

V usage is TRBV14 and J usage is TRBJ1-1; the TCRdb call, TRBD1, lacks DNA for checking. The CDR3 is 16 residues long. In germline, CDR1 is SGHDN, CDR2 FVKESK. This chain's CDR3 is CASSLAVGGAGTEAFF.

CDR3 sequence: CASSWGLPGTQYF. The chain carries TRBV12-3 or TRBV12-4 and TRBJ2-5; as DNA is missing, the TRBD2 call by TCRdb cannot be tested. This CDR3 region has 13 residues.

The genes are TRBV12-3 or TRBV12-4 and TRBJ2-7; TCRdb's assignment of TRBD2 cannot be checked, as there is no DNA. The CDR3 runs 18 residues. CDR3 residues: CASSFHNPGLAEDYEQYF.

This chain connects TRBV5-1 to TRBJ2-1; the TCRdb call, TRBD2, lacks DNA for checking. Germline CDR1 is SGHRS and CDR2 is YFSETQ. CDR3 length: 15 residues. The CDR3 protein is CASSLDGGGVNEQFF.

The chain is built from TRBV2 and TRBJ1-2; TCRdb selects TRBD1, and the lack of DNA leaves this call unchecked. The CDR3 has 13 amino acids. Germline-derived CDR1 and CDR2 are SNHLY and FYNNEI. CDR3 in amino acids: CASSERTGHGYTF.

The rearrangement uses TRBV29-1 and TRBJ2-1; without DNA, the TCRdb call of TRBD2 cannot be checked. The CDR3 spans 15 residues. The germline gives CDR1 SQVTM, CDR2 ANQGSEA. The CDR3 sequence: CSALGLAGAYNEQFF.

J is TRBJ2-7 and V is TRBV3-1; TCRdb selects TRBD1, and the lack of DNA leaves this call unchecked. The V gene's germline CDR1 is LGHDT and CDR2 YNNKEL (reference sequence). The CDR3 sequence is 15 residues long. The CDR3: CASSPDRGGFIQQYF.

The chain recombines TRBV2 with TRBJ1-2; TCRdb names TRBD1, which stays unverified in the absence of DNA. Per germline, CDR1 SNHLY and CDR2 FYNNEI. This CDR3 is 14 amino acids long. CDR3 residues: CASSERGRDHGYTF.

The rearrangement links TRBV7-6 to TRBJ2-1; the D call of TRBD1 rests on TCRdb alone, since no DNA is present to check it. This CDR3 has 13 residues. CDR1 is SGHVS and CDR2 is FNYEAQ in the germline V gene. The CDR3 loop is CASSLYRVNEQFF.

The V call is TRBV20-1, the J call TRBJ2-5; there is no DNA to check the TCRdb D call of TRBD1. CDR3 length: 13 residues. In germline, CDR1 is DFQATT, CDR2 SNEGSKA (reference sequence). The CDR3 here is CSATGDNEETQYF.

The rearrangement links TRBV13 to TRBJ2-1; TCRdb's D call of TRBD2 is untestable without DNA. The CDR3 spans 18 residues. CDR1 PRHDT and CDR2 FYEKMQ come from the germline V gene (reference sequence). CDR3 amino acids: CASSLAGRGGSPGNEQFF.

The chain uses TRBV28 and TRBJ2-2; TCRdb reports TRBD1, a call that lacks DNA to check it against. The CDR3 has 13 amino acids. Germline V gene sequence: CDR1 MDHEN, CDR2 SYDVKM. The CDR3 sequence is CASSFGRGGELFF.

The gene calls are TRBV7-9 and TRBJ2-7; the TRBD1 assignment by TCRdb is unverifiable without DNA. CDR3 size: 15 residues. The germline CDR1 and CDR2 sequences are SEHNR and FQNEAQ (reference sequence). This chain's CDR3 is CASSLIRTGVPEQYF.

The V and J genes are TRBV6-5 and TRBJ2-7; absent DNA, TCRdb's TRBD2 call cannot be checked. This CDR3 spans 13 amino acids. CDR1 is MNHEY, CDR2 SVGAGI, per germline. CDR3 protein: CASRLGPLNEQYF.

The chain carries TRBV15 and TRBJ1-1. Germline CDR1 LNHNV, CDR2 YYDKDF (reference sequence). The CDR3 consists of 13 residues. CDR3 protein: CATAGEMNTEAFF.

V is TRBV15 and J is TRBJ2-7; there is no DNA to check the TCRdb D call of TRBD2. The CDR3 is made up of 14 amino acids. Germline lookup yields CDR1 LNHNV and CDR2 YYDKDF (reference sequence). CDR3 residues: CATSREAGESEQYF.

V gene TRBV14 combines with J gene TRBJ2-7. The CDR3 loop spans 13 amino acids. Per the germline V gene, CDR1 is SGHDN and CDR2 is FVKESK. The CDR3 loop reads CASSQGLTYEQYF.